The T cell receptor (beta chain) under discussion was sequenced for a study of shared clonotypes between healthy human individuals. Study overall: Donors had three CD4 naive, three CD4 memory, two CD8 naive and one CD8 memory plate apiece. General observations from the study: Naive subsets generally had larger estimated richness than memory subsets.

The method was immunoSEQ multiplex PCR; TCRdb's version includes in-frame clones alone and lacks a portion of them. Of 190,000 or so clones listed, around 63% are singletons. The CDR3 length is 15 residues. Between the trimmed V and J ends, which lost 6 bases and 0 bases, there was a span of 15 bases. Germline CDR1 MNHEY, CDR2 SMNVEV (reference sequence). Points on this clone: Its antigen remains unknown.

This clonotype originated in a man aged 30 to 45 in good health. This chain links TRBV27 with TRBJ2-7; D is unresolved. Sequences were obtained from memory CD4+ T cells sorted from blood. Subset indicated: CD45RA-negative fraction. The CDR3, as DNA: TGTGCCAGCAGATATAAAGGGTTCGACTCCTACGAGCAGTACTTC. Translation: CASRYKGFDSYEQYF.